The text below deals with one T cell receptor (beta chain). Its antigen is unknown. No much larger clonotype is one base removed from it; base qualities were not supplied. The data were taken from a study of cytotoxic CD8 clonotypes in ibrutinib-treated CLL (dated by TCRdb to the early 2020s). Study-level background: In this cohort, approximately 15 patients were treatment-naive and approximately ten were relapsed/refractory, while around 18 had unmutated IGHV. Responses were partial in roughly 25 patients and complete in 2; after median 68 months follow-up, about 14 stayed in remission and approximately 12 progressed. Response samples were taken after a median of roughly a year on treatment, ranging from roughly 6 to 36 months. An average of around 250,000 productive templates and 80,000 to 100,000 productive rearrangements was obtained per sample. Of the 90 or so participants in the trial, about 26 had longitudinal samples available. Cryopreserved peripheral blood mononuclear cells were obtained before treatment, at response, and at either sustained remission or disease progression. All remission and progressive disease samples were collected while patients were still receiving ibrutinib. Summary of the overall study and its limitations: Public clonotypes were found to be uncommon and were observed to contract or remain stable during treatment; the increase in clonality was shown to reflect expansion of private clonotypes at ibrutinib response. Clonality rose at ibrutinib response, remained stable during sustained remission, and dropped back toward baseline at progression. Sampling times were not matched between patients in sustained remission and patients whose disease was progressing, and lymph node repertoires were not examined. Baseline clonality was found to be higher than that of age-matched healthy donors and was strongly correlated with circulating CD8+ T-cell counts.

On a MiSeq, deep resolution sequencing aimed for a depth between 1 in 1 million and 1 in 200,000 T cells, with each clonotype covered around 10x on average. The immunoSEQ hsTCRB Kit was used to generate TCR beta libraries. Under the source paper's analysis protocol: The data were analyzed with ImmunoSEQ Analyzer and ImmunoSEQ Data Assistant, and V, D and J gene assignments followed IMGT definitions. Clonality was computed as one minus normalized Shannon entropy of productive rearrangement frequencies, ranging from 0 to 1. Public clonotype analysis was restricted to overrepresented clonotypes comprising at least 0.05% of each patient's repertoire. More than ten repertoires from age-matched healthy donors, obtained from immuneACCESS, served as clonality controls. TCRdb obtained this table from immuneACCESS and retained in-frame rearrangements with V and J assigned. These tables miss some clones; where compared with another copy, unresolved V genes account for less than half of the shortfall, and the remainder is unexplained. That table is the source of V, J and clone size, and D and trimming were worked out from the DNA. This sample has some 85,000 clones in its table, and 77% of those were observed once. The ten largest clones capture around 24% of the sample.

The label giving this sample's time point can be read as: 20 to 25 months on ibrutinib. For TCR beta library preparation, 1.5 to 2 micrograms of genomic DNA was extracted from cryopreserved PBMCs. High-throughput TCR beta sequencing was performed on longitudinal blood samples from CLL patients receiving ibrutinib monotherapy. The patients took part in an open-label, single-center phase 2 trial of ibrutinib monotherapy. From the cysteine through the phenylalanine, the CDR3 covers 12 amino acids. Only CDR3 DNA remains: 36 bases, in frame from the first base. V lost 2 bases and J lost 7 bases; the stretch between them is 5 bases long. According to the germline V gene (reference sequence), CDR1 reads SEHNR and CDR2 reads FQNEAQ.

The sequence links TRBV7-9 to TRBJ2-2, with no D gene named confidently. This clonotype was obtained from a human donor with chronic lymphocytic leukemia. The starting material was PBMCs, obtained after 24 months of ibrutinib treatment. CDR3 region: CASSLSGGELFF. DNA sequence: TGTGCCAGCAGCTTATCAGGCGGGGAGCTGTTTTTT.